This passage covers 29 T cell receptor beta chains from one sample sequenced in a study of blood T cell repertoires in COVID-19 (dated by TCRdb to the early 2020s). Libraries were constructed by the immunoSEQ multiplex PCR assay. TCRdb mirrors the immuneACCESS table, restricted to in-frame sequences. Some clones are absent from its copies; in checked studies, under half trace to an unresolved V gene, and the reason for the others is unknown. The sample table lists 350,000 to 500,000 clones, 85% to 90% of them with a count of one. The ten largest clones represent 0.7% to 0.85% of the sample. The sequenced sample was peripheral blood. The receptors stem from a man between 18 and 29 years old with COVID-19, enrolled during active disease.

The chain has TRBV2 and TRBJ2-7; the match to TRBD2 covers 7 bases. This CDR3 has 16 amino acids. J lost 2 bases, V lost 1 base, and 8 bases had no gene match. Germline V gene lookup returns CDR1 SNHLY and CDR2 FYNNEI. The CDR3 DNA is TGTGCCAGCAGTGAAGGGGGGGGACTTGAAACCTACGAGCAGTACTTC. It translates to CASSEGGGLETYEQYF.

The rearrangement uses TRBV19 and TRBJ1-4; D is unresolved. V shed 7 bases and J shed 4 bases, with 7 bases lying between them. Germline assignment: CDR1 LNHDA and CDR2 SQIVND (reference sequence). The CDR3 covers 12 residues. CDR3 bases: TGTGCCAGTATCGGCGGTAATGAAAAACTGTTTTTT. Its translation: CASIGGNEKLFF.

This rearrangement joins TRBV10-3 to TRBJ2-7; 10 bases are a match to TRBD1. Germline loops: CDR1 ENHRY, CDR2 SYGVKD. The length of the CDR3 is 15 residues. Losses at the gene ends were 7 bases for V and 3 bases for J; bases not matched to a gene: 9. The CDR3 sequence is CAITPSGTGDYEQYF. CDR3 sequence (DNA): TGTGCCATCACTCCCTCCGGGACAGGGGACTACGAGCAGTACTTC.

In its sample, this clone was seen once. The chain couples TRBV10-3 to TRBJ2-5, with D possibly TRBD1 on 5 matching bases. The V end lost 4 bases, the J end lost 0 bases, and 9 bases lay between the germline ends. CDR1 ENHRY and CDR2 SYGVKD come from the germline V gene. This CDR3 region has 14 residues. The CDR3 sequence: CAISVRQHQETQYF. In nucleotides, the CDR3 is TGTGCCATCAGTGTCCGACAGCACCAAGAGACCCAGTACTTC.

This clone was counted only a few times. The chain employs TRBV14 and TRBJ2-3; no definite D call. This CDR3 spans 12 amino acids. Germline CDR1 SGHDN, CDR2 FVKESK. The ends were cut back, 5 bases at V and 0 bases at J, with 3 bases in the middle. CDR3 nucleotide sequence: TGTGCCAGCAGCGTAAGCACAGATACGCAGTATTTT. Its translation is CASSVSTDTQYF.

The chain uses TRBV2 and TRBJ2-7; possibly TRBD2 for D (6 bases). CDR3 length: 14 amino acids. The V and J ends lost 6 bases and 0 bases respectively, with 12 bases between them. Germline V gene sequence: CDR1 SNHLY, CDR2 FYNNEI. In nucleotides, the CDR3 is TGTGCCAGCAGCGGGGGTAGGGGCTCCTACGAGCAGTACTTC. Protein: CASSGGRGSYEQYF. Looking up the rest from reference TRBV2 and TRBJ2-7 gives the full variable domain: EPEVTQTPSHQVTQMGQEVILRCVPISNHLYFYWYRQILGQKVEFLVSFYNNEISEKSEIFDDQFSVERPDGSNFTLKIRSTKLEDSAMYFCASSGGRGSYEQYFGPGTRLTVT.

The CDR3 here is CASSWDWGYGEQFF. CDR3 bases: TGTGCCAGCAGCTGGGACTGGGGGTACGGTGAGCAGTTCTTC. The genes are TRBV5-5 and TRBJ2-1; D might be TRBD2 (6 bases). The germline V and J ends were trimmed by 3 bases and 9 bases, with 16 bases remaining between them. CDR1 and CDR2 (germline): SGHKS, YYEKEE (reference sequence). There are 14 residues in the CDR3.

This chain links TRBV12-3 or TRBV12-4 with TRBJ2-7; D remains ambiguous. The germline V and J ends were trimmed by 8 bases and 2 bases, with 13 bases remaining between them. The CDR3 consists of 13 residues. The CDR3 sequence: CASGLHTTYEQYF. The CDR3 DNA reads as TGTGCCAGCGGTCTTCACACGACCTACGAGCAGTACTTC.

The chain links TRBV3-1 (or the pseudogene TRBV3-2) to TRBJ1-1, with a tentative D call TRBD1 (5 bases). Germline values: CDR1 LGHDT, CDR2 YNNKEL (reference sequence). The CDR3 runs 12 residues. The V end was cut by 2 bases, the J end by 4 bases, with 5 bases between. CDR3 sequence (DNA): TGTGCCAGCAGCCAAAGGGGCACTGAAGCTTTCTTT. It encodes CASSQRGTEAFF.

The rearrangement links TRBV12-3 or TRBV12-4 to TRBJ2-1, with 9 bases lining up with TRBD1. The CDR3 is 13 amino acids. V gave up 7 bases and J gave up 9 bases; unmatched junction bases: 7. The CDR3 reads CASTNRGLFEQFF. The CDR3 DNA follows: TGTGCCAGCACCAACAGGGGGCTCTTTGAGCAGTTCTTC.

This chain joins TRBV5-6 and TRBJ1-5; TRBD1 aligns across 8 bases. V lost 3 bases to trimming and J lost 0 bases; unmatched junction nucleotides: 2. The germline V gene has CDR1 SGHDT and CDR2 YYEEEE. CDR3 length: 15 residues. The CDR3 DNA follows: TGTGCCAGCAGCTACGGGACAGGTAGCAATCAGCCCCAGCATTTT. Its translation: CASSYGTGSNQPQHF.

This chain uses TRBV4-1 with TRBJ2-7; no clear D. Trimming left V 3 bases short and J 2 bases short, with 8 bases between. The germline gives CDR1 MGHRA, CDR2 YSYEKL. This CDR3 is 13 amino acids long. The CDR3 sequence: CASSQQLAYEQYF. DNA for the CDR3: TGCGCCAGCAGCCAGCAGCTAGCCTACGAGCAGTACTTC.

The chain recombines TRBV7-8 with TRBJ1-1; D is unclear. V lost 1 base and J 8 bases, leaving 11 bases between the germline ends. The CDR3 length is 13 residues. Germline CDR1 is SGHVS and CDR2 is FQNEAQ. CDR3 nucleotide sequence: TGTGCCAGCAGCTTAGAACTCGGTCGAGAAGCTTTCTTT. This translates into CASSLELGREAFF.

Concerning this clone itself: Other DNA sequences of this sample code for an identical CDR3. V is TRBV5-1 and J is TRBJ1-2; the D is unclear. Germline CDR1 and CDR2: SGHRS and YFSETQ. Trimming shortened V by 2 bases and J by 5 bases, and 7 bases separated the two germline ends. This CDR3 comprises 12 residues. The CDR3 region is CASSFDTYGYTF. CDR3 in DNA: TGCGCCAGCAGCTTCGATACTTATGGCTACACCTTC. Based on the CDR3 plus reference TRBV5-1 and TRBJ1-2, the full variable domain is KAGVTQTPRYLIKTRGQQVTLSCSPISGHRSVSWYQQTPGQGLQFLFEYFSETQRNKGNFPGRFSGRQFSNSRSEMNVSTLELGDSALYLCASSFDTYGYTFGSGTRLTVV.

For the CDR3, the DNA is TGTGCCAGCAGCCAAGAGGTATTCGGAGATACGCAGTATTTT. This sequence encodes CASSQEVFGDTQYF. V usage is TRBV3-1 (or the pseudogene TRBV3-2) and J usage is TRBJ2-3; D call uncertain. The CDR3 runs 14 residues. Trimming pared 0 bases from V and 5 bases from J, leaving 9 bases between. The germline V gene encodes CDR1 LGHDT and CDR2 YNNKEL (reference sequence).

This clone was counted once. The chain recombines TRBV3-1 (or the pseudogene TRBV3-2) with TRBJ1-6; TRBD1 matches at 8 bases. Looked up from germline, CDR1 is LGHDT and CDR2 is YNNKEL (reference sequence). Trimming cost V 0 bases and J 8 bases; bases outside gene matches: 0. The CDR3 contains 14 residues. CDR3 amino acids: CASSQETGDSPLHF. In DNA form, the CDR3 reads TGTGCCAGCAGCCAAGAGACAGGGGATTCACCCCTCCACTTT.

V and J are TRBV27 and TRBJ2-1, with 7 bases aligning to TRBD1. This CDR3 has 12 amino acids. The germline CDR1 and CDR2 sequences are MNHEY and SMNVEV (reference sequence). Trimming at V came to 6 bases and at J to 7 bases, leaving 3 bases not matched to a gene. The chain's CDR3 is CASRATGNEQFF. The DNA of the CDR3 is TGTGCCAGCAGGGCGACAGGGAATGAGCAGTTCTTC.

The rearrangement joins TRBV6-1 to TRBJ1-5; weak D call: TRBD1 (5 bases). This CDR3 region has 15 residues. The V end was cut by 3 bases, the J end by 3 bases, with 12 bases between. Germline assignment: CDR1 MNHNS and CDR2 SASEGT. CDR3 in DNA: TGTGCCAGCAGTGATGCGTTGGGGCACAATCAGCCCCAGCATTTT. Its protein is CASSDALGHNQPQHF.

The J gene is TRBJ1-4, the V gene TRBV7-9; D is uncertain. V lost 5 bases and J lost 7, with 14 bases in between. This CDR3 is built from 14 residues. Germline V gene lookup returns CDR1 SEHNR and CDR2 FQNEAQ (reference sequence). CDR3 sequence reads: CASSTGIDGEKLFF. Written as DNA, the CDR3 is TGTGCCAGCAGCACGGGTATCGATGGTGAAAAACTGTTTTTT.

The chain employs TRBV6-1 and TRBJ1-6; 7 nucleotides align to TRBD1. Germline CDR1 reads MNHNS; CDR2 reads SASEGT. The CDR3 consists of 14 residues. Losses at the gene ends were 1 base for V and 8 bases for J; bases not matched to a gene: 2. CDR3 sequence reads: CASSEGGQHSPLHF. The CDR3, as DNA: TGTGCCAGCAGTGAAGGGGGACAGCATTCACCCCTCCACTTT.

This sequence joins TRBV5-4 and TRBJ1-1; D is undetermined. The V gene lost 4 bases and the J gene lost 1 base, with 5 bases spanning the gap. Germline-derived CDR1 and CDR2 are SGHNT and YYREEE (reference sequence). This CDR3 has 12 amino acids. The CDR3 region has the DNA TGTGCCAGCAGCCTGTGGAACACTGAAGCTTTCTTT. Translation gives CASSLWNTEAFF.

The rearrangement links TRBV19 to TRBJ2-3; TRBD2 agrees at 9 bases. V shed 0 bases and J 2 bases; nucleotides not matched to a gene: 6. Per the germline V gene, CDR1 is LNHDA and CDR2 is SQIVND (reference sequence). The CDR3 runs 17 residues. The chain's CDR3 is CASSIEAAGGLTDTQYF. The CDR3 coding sequence is TGTGCCAGTAGTATAGAGGCAGCGGGGGGACTCACAGATACGCAGTATTTT.

V gene TRBV5-1 combines with J gene TRBJ2-3; D gene uncertain. V gave up 4 bases and J gave up 4 bases, with 10 bases separating them. Germline V gives CDR1 SGHRS, CDR2 YFSETQ. The CDR3 consists of 13 residues. The CDR3 loop is CASSPASPDTQYF. For the CDR3, the DNA is TGCGCCAGCAGCCCCGCGAGCCCAGATACGCAGTATTTT.

This clone was seen only a few times. The chain couples TRBV7-9 to TRBJ1-1, with 8 nucleotides matching TRBD1. With V trimmed by 5 bases and J by 3 bases, 11 bases remained unmatched. In germline, CDR1 is SEHNR, CDR2 FQNEAQ (reference sequence). The CDR3 extends over 16 amino acids. CDR3 in amino acids: CASSDTSVGQDTEAFF. CDR3 in DNA: TGTGCCAGCAGCGATACCTCGGTGGGACAGGACACTGAAGCTTTCTTT.

This clone was found once. The rearrangement uses TRBV4-1 and TRBJ2-7, with D possibly being TRBD2 (5 bases). The CDR3 is 16 amino acids. CDR1 and CDR2 (germline): MGHRA, YSYEKL. V shed 0 bases and J shed 2 bases, with 14 bases lying between them. The CDR3 nucleotides read TGCGCCAGCAGCCAAGAAAAACGGACTGCCACCTACGAGCAGTACTTC. Translating it yields CASSQEKRTATYEQYF.

The gene calls are TRBV19 and TRBJ1-1; no clear D. The V end lost 7 bases, the J end lost 4 bases, and 13 bases lay between the germline ends. Germline CDR1 reads LNHDA; CDR2 reads SQIVND (reference sequence). This CDR3 is built from 13 residues. The CDR3 DNA is TGTGCCAGTACCCGGTGGGAGGCCACTGAAGCTTTCTTT. Translated: CASTRWEATEAFF.

This clone was found once. The chain employs TRBV10-1 and TRBJ2-5, with unresolved D. The CDR3 is 12 residues long. The germline V gene has CDR1 WNHNN and CDR2 SYGVQD (reference sequence). V was trimmed by 11 bases and J by 5 bases, leaving 15 bases between them. The CDR3 sequence: CAGHGRGETQYF. The CDR3 nucleotides are TGCGCCGGGCACGGTCGTGGGGAGACCCAGTACTTC.

The rearrangement uses TRBV4-1 and TRBJ1-3; D uncertain. The CDR3 consists of 16 residues. CDR1 is MGHRA and CDR2 is YSYEKL in the germline V gene. V was trimmed by 0 bases and J by 0 bases, leaving 9 bases between them. CDR3 loop: CASSQDWANSGNTIYF. The DNA for the CDR3 is TGCGCCAGCAGCCAAGATTGGGCAAACTCTGGAAACACCATATATTTT.

The rearrangement joins TRBV4-2 to TRBJ2-3; 7 bases are a match to TRBD2. The CDR3 sequence is 16 residues long. Germline V gives CDR1 LGHNA, CDR2 YNFKEQ. Trimming took 3 bases from V and 0 from J; bases not matched to a gene: 6. The CDR3, as DNA: TGTGCCAGCAGCCAGGGACTACTTTATAGCACAGATACGCAGTATTTT. Its protein is CASSQGLLYSTDTQYF.